This T cell receptor beta chain was captured by sequencing in a study of T cell responses to AZD1222 COVID-19 vaccine. This CDR3 is built from 15 residues. J lost 5 bases, V lost 3 bases, and 7 bases had no gene match. Germline loops: CDR1 MNHEY, CDR2 SMNVEV (reference sequence). As regards this clone: Antigen specificity is unknown.

Study-level results: Unmutated variant regions are reportedly targeted by nearly half of spike-specific TCRs. Spike-wide coverage was observed for vaccine-associated CD4 TCRs, with dominant responses at 160-218 and 743-854. The donors showed a predominance of white British ancestry and of females, with possible underestimation of clonal diversity.

Profiled with immunoSEQ multiplex PCR; TCRdb holds only in-frame clones, not every one. The sample records 140,000 to 150,000 clones, 85% to 90% being singletons. This material consisted of peripheral blood, taken on day 0 of AZD1222 vaccination. The clonotype was recovered from an adult in good health. The chain recombines TRBV27 with TRBJ2-3; TRBD2 matches at 8 bases. CDR3 in DNA: TGTGCCAGCAGTTTCACTAGCGGACCTAGAGATACGCAGTATTTT. The encoded protein is CASSFTSGPRDTQYF.